These T cell receptor beta chains were read from a single sample in a study of shared clonotypes between healthy human individuals. Sequencing used immunoSEQ multiplex PCR; TCRdb keeps in-frame clones, though not all of them. The table records hundreds of thousands of clones, around 79% of them present only once. Sequences were obtained from PBMCs. Receptor source: a woman aged 40 to 50 in good health. Some clones in this sample may be carry-over from other donors' samples. Both conserved end residues are part of each CDR3. A D gene is named only where the DNA matches it firmly. Clone size is stated in some rows and not others, as once, few, many or a class when expanded.

.	TRBJ2-7	TRBV7-8	.	TGTGCCAGCTCTACCCGGGAGGGGGCCTCCTACGAGCAGTACTTC	CASSTREGASYEQYF
.	TRBJ2-4	TRBV19	once	TGTGCCAGTAGTAAGGAGACACATATTCAGTACTTC	CASSKETHIQYF
.	TRBJ1-4	TRBV27	.	TGTGCCAGCAGTCGGTTGCCAACTAATGAAAAACTGTTTTTT	CASSRLPTNEKLFF
TRBD2	TRBJ2-3	TRBV9	few	TGTGCCAGCAGTCCTAGCGGGAGGGCCGGGGAAGATACGCAGTATTTT	CASSPSGRAGEDTQYF
.	TRBJ2-5	TRBV7-2	.	TGTGCCAGCAGCTTAGCTGGAGGGGCAGAGACCCAGTACTTC	CASSLAGGAETQYF
.	TRBJ1-2	TRBV4-2	.	TGTGCCAGCAGCCAAGATGGTGGTCAGGGAGGCTACACCTTC	CASSQDGGQGGYTF
TRBD1	TRBJ2-7	TRBV4-1	.	TGCGCCAGCAGCCAGTTTCCGGGACAGACCTACGAGCAGTACTTC	CASSQFPGQTYEQYF
TRBD2	TRBJ2-3	TRBV6-5	.	TGTGCCAGCAAACTAGCGGGGGCAGATACGCAGTATTTT	CASKLAGADTQYF
TRBD1	TRBJ1-4	TRBV7-9	few	TGTGCCAGCAGCCCAACAGGGGCCCCAAATGAAAAACTGTTTTTT	CASSPTGAPNEKLFF
.	TRBJ1-2	TRBV5-4	.	TGTGCCAGCAGCTTGGCCGAAGGCTATGGCTACACCTTC	CASSLAEGYGYTF
.	TRBJ1-1	TRBV19	few	TGTGCCAGTAGTTCTTCCGTGAACACTGAAGCTTTCTTT	CASSSSVNTEAFF
.	TRBJ1-1	TRBV5-1	.	TGCGCCAGCAGCCCCTTAGGAGGGGGGGGATTTGAAGCTTTCTTT	CASSPLGGGGFEAFF
.	TRBJ2-5	TRBV2	.	TGTGCCAGCAGTGCCCAACCCAGCCAAGAGACCCAGTACTTC	CASSAQPSQETQYF
TRBD2	TRBJ2-7	TRBV29-1	once	TGCAGCGTACGAGCGGGAACTTCCTACGAGCAGTACTTC	CSVRAGTSYEQYF
.	TRBJ2-5	TRBV19	few	TGTGCCAGTAGTATCTTATCCCAAGGCCAAGAGACCCAGTACTTC	CASSILSQGQETQYF
.	TRBJ1-2	TRBV9	.	TGTGCCAGCAGCGTGTCGACTCGTAACTATGGCTACACCTTC	CASSVSTRNYGYTF
TRBD2	TRBJ2-7	TRBV9	.	TGTGCCAGCAGCGTAGACCCAGCGGGGCCCTACGAGCAGTACTTC	CASSVDPAGPYEQYF
.	TRBJ2-2	TRBV30	.	TGTGCCGCGAGCCGGGGCGGGATGAACACCGGGGAGCTGTTTTTT	CAASRGGMNTGELFF
TRBD2	TRBJ2-7	TRBV27	.	TGTGCCAGCAAGCGGGAGCGGGTCACCCACGAGCAGTACTTC	CASKRERVTHEQYF
TRBD2	TRBJ2-7	TRBV18	.	TGTGCCAGCTCACTTGTGGCGGGAGGGCGCGGGTACGAGCAGTACTTC	CASSLVAGGRGYEQYF
TRBD1	TRBJ1-6	TRBV5-1	.	TGCGCCAGCAGCCCCGGGACAGGGGGTAAGCCCCTCCACTTT	CASSPGTGGKPLHF
.	TRBJ2-3	TRBV28	once	TGTGCCAGCAGTCTCCCGGCAGTTTCAGATACGCAGTATTTT	CASSLPAVSDTQYF
.	TRBJ2-3	TRBV28	.	TGTGCCAGCAGTCCCCCCCGGGCGGCGGGCACAGATACGCAGTATTTT	CASSPPRAAGTDTQYF
TRBD1	TRBJ1-2	TRBV6-5	.	TGTGCCAGCGGCTCAGGGGGCGGGGGCGAGGGCTACACCTTC	CASGSGGGGEGYTF
TRBD1	TRBJ1-2	TRBV7-9	.	TGTGCCAGCAGCAGAACAGGGGTTAGGTATGGCTACACCTTC	CASSRTGVRYGYTF
.	TRBJ1-1	TRBV7-8	.	TGTGCCAGCAGCCCAGGGAAGAGGGTGAACACTGAAGCTTTCTTT	CASSPGKRVNTEAFF
.	TRBJ2-2	TRBV7-3	.	TGTGCCAGCAGCTTGGAGGGGGCCAGGGGCACCGGGGAGCTGTTTTTT	CASSLEGARGTGELFF
.	TRBJ2-3	TRBV15	many	TGTGCCACCAGCAGAGAAACTAGTTGGGATACGCAGTATTTT	CATSRETSWDTQYF
.	TRBJ2-3	TRBV20-1	.	TGCAGTGCCGGATTGGGGAATACGCAGTATTTT	CSAGLGNTQYF
.	TRBJ1-2	TRBV28	once	TGTGCCAGCTACGACCCTTCCTATGGCTACACCTTC	CASYDPSYGYTF